This T cell receptor (beta chain) was identified during a study of shared T cell receptors in the human thymus. CDR3 size: 19 residues. With V trimmed by 6 bases and J by 1 base, 21 bases remained unmatched. CDR1 is SNHLY, CDR2 FYNNEI, per germline. Method: immunoSEQ multiplex PCR; TCRdb's copy keeps in-frame clones and lacks some. Seen here are some 720,000 clones, 85% to 90% observed once, and the top ten hold around 0.0099%. These same data were also listed under a study on human thymus T cells. In that study: Resected material from corrective heart surgery provided the thymus tissue analysed. Thymic and blood repertoires appeared to display a bias in their usage of V and J genes.

The receptor comes from a boy younger than two with a congenital heart defect. Sequenced: thymocytes. The chain uses TRBV2 and TRBJ2-7; 7 positions match TRBD1. CDR3 sequence (DNA): TGTGCCAGCAGCGAACCCCCGGGGACAGCCTACTCCGCTTCCTACGAGCAGTACTTC. The encoded protein is CASSEPPGTAYSASYEQYF.